This T cell receptor beta chain emerged from a study of CD8 T cells in ankylosing spondylitis. The CDR3 extends over 16 amino acids. Between the trimmed V and J ends, which lost 0 bases and 3 bases, there was a span of 12 bases. The germline V gene encodes CDR1 SGDLS and CDR2 YYNGEE. Overall study findings and caveats: A motif in TCR beta, a set of fewer than ten highly homologous variants, appeared characteristic of ankylosing spondylitis blood.

With regard to this clonotype: Its antigen is not known.

Construction of TCR beta libraries was performed using quantitative 5'-RACE with molecular barcodes. TCRdb reprocessed the 5' RACE reads via MiXCR and lists one record per CDR3 protein. Of about 30,000 distinct CDR3 sequences in the sample, roughly 5.3% were seen once. Material: blood, either unsorted or a sorted T cell fraction (not recorded which). This sequence originates from a female donor with ankylosing spondylitis or in good health (not recorded which). The chain carries TRBV9 and TRBJ2-2; maybe TRBD2 (5 bases). The CDR3 sequence: CASSVAPGGDTGELFF. The DNA of the CDR3 is TGTGCCAGCAGCGTAGCCCCCGGAGGTGACACCGGGGAGCTGTTTTTT.